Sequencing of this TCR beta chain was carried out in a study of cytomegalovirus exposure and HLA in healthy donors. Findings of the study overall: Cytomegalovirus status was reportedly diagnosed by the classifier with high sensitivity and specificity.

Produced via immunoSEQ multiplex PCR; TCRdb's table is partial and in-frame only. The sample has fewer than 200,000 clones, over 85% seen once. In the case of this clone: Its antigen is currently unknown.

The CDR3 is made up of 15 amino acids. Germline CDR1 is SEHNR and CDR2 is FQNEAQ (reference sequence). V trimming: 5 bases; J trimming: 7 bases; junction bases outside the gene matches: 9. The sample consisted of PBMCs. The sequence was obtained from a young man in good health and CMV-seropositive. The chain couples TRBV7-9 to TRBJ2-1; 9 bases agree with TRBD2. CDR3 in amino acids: CASSGPGLAANEQFF. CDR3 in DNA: TGTGCCAGCAGCGGACCGGGACTAGCTGCAAATGAGCAGTTCTTC.